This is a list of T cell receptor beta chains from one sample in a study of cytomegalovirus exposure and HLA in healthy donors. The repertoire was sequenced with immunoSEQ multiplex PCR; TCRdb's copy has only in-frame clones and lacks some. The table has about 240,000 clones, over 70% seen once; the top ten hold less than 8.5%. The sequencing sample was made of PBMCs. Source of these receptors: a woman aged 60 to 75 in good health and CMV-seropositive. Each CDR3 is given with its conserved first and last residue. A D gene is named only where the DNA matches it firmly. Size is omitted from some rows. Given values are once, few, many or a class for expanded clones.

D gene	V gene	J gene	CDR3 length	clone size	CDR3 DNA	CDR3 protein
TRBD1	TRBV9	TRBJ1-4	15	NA	TGTGCCAGCAGCAGTCGACAGGGCCCTAATGAAAAACTGTTTTTT	CASSSRQGPNEKLFF
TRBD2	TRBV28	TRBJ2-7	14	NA	TGTGCCAGCAGGCCAGGAACTAGCGGGACCGAGCAGTACTTC	CASRPGTSGTEQYF
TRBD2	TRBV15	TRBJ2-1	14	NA	TGTGCCACCAGCAGAGTCAGCGGGGGGGGTGAGCAGTTCTTC	CATSRVSGGGEQFF
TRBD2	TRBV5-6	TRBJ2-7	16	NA	TGTGCCAGCAGCCCTAAACCGACTAGCGGGACCTACGAGCAGTACTTC	CASSPKPTSGTYEQYF
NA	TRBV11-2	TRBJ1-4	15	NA	TGTGCCAGCAGCTCCATCAGGGGTCGAGGTGAAAAACTGTTTTTT	CASSSIRGRGEKLFF
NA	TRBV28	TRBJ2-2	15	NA	TGTGCCAGCAGTACCTCAGGGGATTACACCGGGGAGCTGTTTTTT	CASSTSGDYTGELFF
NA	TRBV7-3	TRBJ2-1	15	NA	TGTGCCAGCAGCCGGCTGGGGGGGACATTGGATGAGCAGTTCTTC	CASSRLGGTLDEQFF
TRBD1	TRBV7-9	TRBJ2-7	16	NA	TGTGCCAGCAGCCTTGGACAGGCCAGAAGCTCCTACGAGCAGTACTTC	CASSLGQARSSYEQYF
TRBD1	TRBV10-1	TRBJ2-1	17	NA	TGCGCCAGCATCCGTCCGGAACAGGGGATATGGGCACATGAGCAGTTCTTC	CASIRPEQGIWAHEQFF
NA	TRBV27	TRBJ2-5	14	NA	TGTGCCAGCAGTTTATCCGGGGATGAGGAGACCCAGTACTTC	CASSLSGDEETQYF
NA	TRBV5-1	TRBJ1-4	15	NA	TGCGCCAGCAGCGCCCTTGGGCAGACTAATGAAAAACTGTTTTTT	CASSALGQTNEKLFF
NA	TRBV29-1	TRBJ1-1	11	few	TGCAGCGTTGAAAGAACAACTGAAGCTTTCTTT	CSVERTTEAFF
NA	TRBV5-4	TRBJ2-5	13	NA	TGTGCCAGCAGTCGCGACAGACAAGAGACCCAGTACTTC	CASSRDRQETQYF
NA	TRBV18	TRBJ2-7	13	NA	TGTGCCAGCTCACCACTTGAGGGGGACGAGCAGTACTTC	CASSPLEGDEQYF
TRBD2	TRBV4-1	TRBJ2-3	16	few	TGCGCCAGCAGCCAAAGCGAGAGCGGGACGCAAGATACGCAGTATTTT	CASSQSESGTQDTQYF